This is a list of T cell receptor beta chains from one sample in a study of T cell repertoires in cytomegalovirus infection. No antigen has been assigned to these receptors. Each CDR3 protein gets one entry after TCRdb re-called the reads with MiXCR. The data show fewer than 130,000 distinct CDR3 sequences, around 45% seen once. The material sequenced was CD8+ T cells from cultured PBMCs, taken from culture after CMV antigen stimulation. The receptors originated from a human donor in good health (CMV status not recorded). Some clones in this sample may be carry-over from other donors' samples. Each CDR3 is given with its conserved first and last residue. The D gene is left open where the match is weak. Rows may omit the clone size; those that give it use once, few, many or a size class.

V	J	length	D	size	CDR3	DNA
TRBV12-3/TRBV12-4	TRBJ2-3	15	NA	NA	CASNTGDRGTDTQYF	TGTGCCAGCAATACCGGGGACCGCGGCACAGATACGCAGTATTTT
TRBV6-2/TRBV6-3	TRBJ2-7	11	NA	NA	CASSHSYEQYF	TGTGCCAGCAGTCATTCCTACGAGCAGTACTTC
TRBV7-9	TRBJ1-2	10	NA	few	CALDGGTYSF	TGTGCCCTCGACGGGGGGACCTACTCCTTC
TRBV28	TRBJ2-7	12	NA	NA	CASRDIPYEQYF	TGTGCCAGCCGGGACATCCCCTACGAGCAGTACTTC
TRBV7-3	TRBJ2-7	14	TRBD2	NA	CASSLLAGGREQYF	TGTGCCAGCAGCCTACTAGCGGGGGGCCGTGAGCAGTACTTC
TRBV2	TRBJ2-2	17	NA	few	CASSEAFRTMNTGELFF	TGTGCCAGCAGTGAAGCGTTCCGGACTATGAACACCGGGGAGCTGTTTTTT
TRBV4-1	TRBJ1-6	16	TRBD1	NA	CASSQGTGFLDSPLHF	TGCGCCAGCAGCCAAGGGACAGGGTTTCTGGATTCACCCCTCCACTTT
TRBV10-3	TRBJ2-3	16	TRBD2	few	CAIRELTSEGTDTQYF	TGTGCCATCAGGGAATTGACTAGCGAGGGGACAGATACGCAGTATTTT
TRBV5-5	TRBJ2-7	13	NA	NA	CASSPDSAYEQYF	TGTGCCAGCAGCCCCGACAGTGCCTACGAGCAGTACTTC
TRBV7-6	TRBJ2-1	17	TRBD2	NA	CASSPLAALFRDNEQFF	TGTGCCAGCAGCCCACTAGCGGCCCTCTTCCGGGACAATGAGCAGTTCTTC
TRBV19	TRBJ1-2	13	NA	NA	CASSISGFYGYTF	TGTGCCAGTAGTATTTCAGGGTTCTATGGCTACACCTTC
TRBV11-2	TRBJ2-1	12	NA	NA	CASTAGGDRQFF	TGTGCCAGCACGGCCGGGGGAGATAGGCAGTTCTTC
TRBV7-4	TRBJ2-7	15	NA	NA	CASRGDTGRAYEQYF	TGTGCCAGCAGGGGAGACACAGGGCGAGCCTACGAGCAGTACTTC
TRBV25-1	TRBJ1-6	11	NA	few	CASSVYGSLHF	TGTGCCAGCAGTGTATACGGCTCCCTCCACTTT
TRBV7-8	TRBJ2-7	14	NA	NA	CASSLGTPGYEQYF	TGTGCCAGCAGCTTAGGGACACCCGGCTACGAGCAGTACTTC
TRBV25-1	TRBJ1-2	12	NA	NA	CASSESGGPGTF	TGTGCCAGCAGTGAATCGGGAGGGCCGGGCACCTTC
TRBV6-2/TRBV6-3	TRBJ2-7	15	NA	NA	CASSPGTRFPYEQYF	TGTGCCAGCAGCCCCGGGACACGCTTTCCCTACGAGCAGTACTTC
TRBV28	TRBJ1-3	14	NA	few	CASSFVGSGNTIYF	TGTGCCAGCAGTTTTGTGGGGTCTGGAAACACCATATATTTT
TRBV10-3	TRBJ2-1	13	NA	many	CAISGYDRYEQFF	TGTGCCATCAGTGGATACGACAGGTATGAGCAGTTCTTC
TRBV3-1	TRBJ1-1	16	NA	NA	CASSFTARDPDCEAFF	TGTGCCAGCAGCTTCACGGCGAGGGATCCCGACTGTGAAGCTTTCTTT
TRBV13	TRBJ2-1	15	TRBD2	few	CASTSGEGSYNEQFF	TGTGCCAGCACTAGCGGGGAAGGGTCCTACAATGAGCAGTTCTTC
TRBV7-3	TRBJ2-2	17	TRBD2	NA	CASSPGGAFSNTGELFF	TGTGCCAGCAGCCCCGGGGGGGCCTTTTCGAACACCGGGGAGCTGTTTTTT
TRBV7-8	TRBJ1-5	15	NA	few	CASSLDGTSMWPQHF	TGTGCCAGCAGCTTAGATGGGACATCCATGTGGCCCCAGCATTTT
TRBV7-9	TRBJ1-4	15	NA	NA	CASSLDRSPNEKLFF	TGTGCCAGCAGCTTAGATAGGAGCCCTAATGAAAAACTGTTTTTT
TRBV6-2/TRBV6-3	TRBJ2-6	16	NA	many	CASSYDSANRANVLTF	TGTGCCAGCAGTTACGACTCGGCGAACAGGGCCAACGTCCTGACTTTC
TRBV19	TRBJ2-1	17	TRBD1	many	CASSILPGQEPYNEQFF	TGTGCCAGTAGTATTCTTCCGGGACAGGAGCCTTACAATGAGCAGTTCTTC
TRBV2	TRBJ2-7	15	NA	once	CASRSRDTPSYEQYF	TGTGCCAGCAGGAGCCGGGACACTCCCTCCTACGAGCAGTACTTC
TRBV24-1	TRBJ2-3	16	TRBD1	many	CATSDFHRGLGDTQYF	TGTGCCACCAGTGATTTCCACAGGGGGCTCGGCGATACGCAGTATTTT
TRBV12-3/TRBV12-4	TRBJ2-5	15	NA	few	CASSPWTGLQETQYF	TGTGCCAGCAGCCCCTGGACTGGACTACAAGAGACCCAGTACTTC
TRBV5-1	TRBJ2-7	13	NA	many	CASSAGLTYEQYF	TGTGCCAGCAGTGCGGGCCTAACCTACGAGCAGTACTTC
TRBV7-2	TRBJ2-2	14	NA	many	CASTSDANTGELFF	TGTGCCAGCACCTCGGATGCGAACACCGGGGAGCTGTTTTTT
TRBV20-1	TRBJ2-2	16	NA	NA	CSAVEEALLNTGELFF	TGCAGTGCTGTCGAGGAAGCGTTATTGAACACCGGGGAGCTGTTTTTT
TRBV28	TRBJ2-3	16	TRBD2	NA	CASSLPSGGATDTQYF	TGTGCCAGCAGTTTGCCTAGCGGGGGGGCAACAGATACGCAGTATTTT
TRBV4-1	TRBJ1-3	15	NA	few	CASSQERDSGNTIYF	TGCGCCAGCAGCCAAGAGAGGGACTCTGGAAACACCATATATTTT
TRBV7-9	TRBJ1-2	15	NA	NA	CASSLVDADSYGYTF	TGTGCCAGCAGCTTAGTGGATGCAGATTCCTATGGCTACACCTTC
TRBV19	TRBJ2-1	14	NA	few	CASTPGSGGNEQFF	TGTGCCAGTACCCCGGGTTCCGGGGGCAATGAGCAGTTCTTC
TRBV29-1	TRBJ2-7	13	NA	NA	CSVRASSSYEQYF	TGCAGCGTAAGGGCCTCAAGCTCCTACGAGCAGTACTTC
TRBV27	TRBJ2-1	15	NA	few	CASSLLGHSYNEQFF	TGTGCCAGCAGTTTATTGGGACATTCCTACAATGAGCAGTTCTTC
TRBV7-3	TRBJ1-1	15	NA	NA	CASNLPRREAYEAFF	TGTGCCAGCAACTTGCCCCGCCGCGAGGCCTATGAAGCTTTCTTT
TRBV7-6	TRBJ2-7	16	TRBD1	NA	CASSPDLRGGLYEQYF	TGTGCCAGCAGCCCCGACTTACGAGGGGGCTTGTACGAGCAGTACTTC
TRBV24-1	TRBJ2-2	15	TRBD1	NA	CATRPGTEDTGELFF	TGTGCCACCAGGCCCGGGACAGAGGACACCGGGGAGCTGTTTTTT
TRBV7-8	TRBJ2-1	21	TRBD2	many	CASSSPWTSGGLPSSYNEQFF	TGTGCCAGCAGCTCGCCGTGGACTAGCGGGGGGCTCCCGAGCTCCTACAATGAGCAGTTCTTC
TRBV9	TRBJ2-1	15	NA	NA	CASSVRGGANNEQFF	TGTGCCAGCAGCGTACGGGGCGGGGCTAACAATGAGCAGTTCTTC
TRBV11-2	TRBJ2-1	14	NA	NA	CASNFVWGANEQFF	TGTGCCAGCAACTTTGTTTGGGGGGCTAATGAGCAGTTCTTC
TRBV5-1	TRBJ1-1	18	TRBD1	NA	CASSLKPRDRATNTEAFF	TGCGCCAGCAGCTTAAAACCCCGGGACAGGGCAACGAACACTGAAGCTTTCTTT
TRBV12-5	TRBJ2-1	15	NA	NA	CASGVDRRPYNEQFF	TGTGCTAGTGGAGTCGACAGGCGACCCTACAATGAGCAGTTCTTC
TRBV12-3/TRBV12-4	TRBJ1-2	16	TRBD1	NA	CASSSDPGQGVSGYTF	TGTGCCAGCAGTTCGGACCCGGGACAGGGGGTATCTGGCTACACCTTC
TRBV7-8	TRBJ2-3	14	TRBD2	NA	CASSLSSGGTSQYF	TGTGCCAGCAGCTTATCCAGCGGGGGTACCTCACAGTATTTT
TRBV9	TRBJ1-6	14	NA	NA	CASSVEGTNSPLHF	TGTGCCAGCAGCGTAGAAGGGACTAATTCACCCCTCCACTTT
TRBV7-6	TRBJ2-1	11	NA	few	CASSWANEQFF	TGTGCCAGTTCATGGGCCAATGAGCAGTTCTTC
TRBV14	TRBJ2-5	14	TRBD1	many	CASSHGTGYETQYF	TGTGCCAGCAGCCACGGGACAGGGTATGAGACCCAGTACTTC
TRBV7-4	TRBJ2-1	16	TRBD2	NA	CASSDLDAGAYNEQFF	TGTGCCAGCAGCGATCTTGATGCGGGGGCCTACAATGAGCAGTTCTTC
TRBV27	TRBJ2-1	14	NA	NA	CASSLFPARNEQFF	TGTGCCAGCAGTTTATTCCCTGCTAGGAATGAGCAGTTCTTC
TRBV7-8	TRBJ1-1	15	NA	NA	CASSAEAGRHTEAFF	TGTGCCAGCAGCGCAGAAGCCGGGAGGCACACTGAAGCTTTCTTT